This T cell receptor beta chain came from a study of tumor-infiltrating lymphocytes in primary liver carcinoma. About the research overall: Per sample, productive TCRbeta reads numbered roughly 3.5 to 7.5 million, similar across tissue types.

TCR beta cDNA was reverse-transcribed from around 0.55 ug of total RNA. The reaction used a constant-region primer and ProtoScript II reverse transcriptase. Slightly modified ARM-PCR, run as three nested multiplex PCR rounds, produced the TCR beta libraries. TRBV1-TRBV30 forward primers paired with a C-beta reverse primer were used in the first two PCR rounds, which ran about 11 cycles each. Using its own MiXCR run on the multiplex PCR reads, TCRdb lists one record per CDR3 protein. The repertoire includes almost 200,000 distinct CDR3 sequences, less than 70% of them detected once, and around 7.1% sits in the top ten. Turning to this clonotype: Its antigen is currently unknown. Its ends do not fully match the called genes, so a read error is possible.

The study, taken as a whole, reports: The study found tumor-adjacent and tumor-blood pairs overlapped less than tumor region pairs. Tumor tissue displayed a significantly greater top-250-clone fraction than blood (p = 0.039).

RNA isolated from unsorted whole blood supplied the blood RNA, with germline DNA also extracted. The researchers drew roughly 4 milliliters of peripheral blood before surgery. The CDR3 consists of 15 residues. Germline CDR1 and CDR2: SGHTA and FQGTGA. Sample: peripheral blood. The receptor was isolated from a woman aged 55-70 years with primary liver carcinoma and hepatitis B virus infection. The J gene is TRBJ2-2, the V gene TRBV7-3; D possibly uses TRBD1 or TRBD2 (5 bases each). The CDR3 region has the DNA TGTGCTAGCAGCTTAACAGGAGCGGCCACCGGGGAGCTGTTTTTT. This sequence encodes CASSLTGAATGELFF.